These 23 T cell receptor beta chains share one sample of origin, sequenced in a study of T cell responses to AZD1222 COVID-19 vaccine. Sequenced by immunoSEQ multiplex PCR; TCRdb stores in-frame clones only, minus some. The sample has 99,000 or so clones, approximately 89% seen once. Sequences were derived from peripheral blood, sampled on day 0 of AZD1222 vaccination. Source of these receptors: an adult in good health.

DNA for the CDR3: TGCGCCAGCAGCCCGGGGGACAGACGTCCCGAGCAGTACTTC. Its protein product is CASSPGDRRPEQYF. The chain uses TRBV5-1 and TRBJ2-7, with D possibly matching TRBD1 (7 bases). The CDR3 covers 14 residues. CDR1 and CDR2 from the germline V gene are SGHRS and YFSETQ. The germline V and J ends were trimmed by 4 bases and 6 bases, with 17 bases remaining between them.

This clone was observed a few times. V usage is TRBV7-2 and J usage is TRBJ1-1; D is undetermined. Germline V CDR1 and CDR2: SGHTA, FQGNSA. Deletions cut 2 bases from V and 5 bases from J, with 9 bases between. This CDR3 spans 13 amino acids. The CDR3 loop is CASSLPIRTEAFF. CDR3 DNA: TGTGCCAGCAGCTTACCTATTCGGACTGAAGCTTTCTTT.

The chain combines TRBV2 with TRBJ2-2; no clear D gene. This CDR3 contains 12 residues. Trimming removed 2 bases at V and 6 bases at J, with 4 bases between. Looked up from germline, CDR1 is SNHLY and CDR2 is FYNNEI. This CDR3 is CASSEWAGELFF. The CDR3 DNA is TGTGCCAGCAGTGAATGGGCCGGGGAGCTGTTTTTT.

For the CDR3, the DNA is TGTGCCAGCTCACAAACCACCTCACTCGGAGGTCAGCCCCAGCATTTT. It codes for CASSQTTSLGGQPQHF. The V call is TRBV18, the J call TRBJ1-5; D gene unclear. The germline V gene encodes CDR1 KGHSH and CDR2 LQKENI. This CDR3 is built from 16 residues. V dropped 4 bases and J dropped 6 bases, with 19 bases sitting between them.

The CDR3 sequence is CSVPTGESSYNEQFF. The CDR3 bases are TGCAGCGTTCCGACAGGGGAAAGCTCCTACAATGAGCAGTTCTTC. The rearrangement uses TRBV29-1 and TRBJ2-1; 8 bases fit TRBD1. Germline loops: CDR1 SQVTM, CDR2 ANQGSEA. Unmatched junction bases numbered 6, after V lost 5 bases and J lost 0 bases. CDR3 length equals 15 residues.

The V call is TRBV11-2, the J call TRBJ1-1; D gene ambiguous. The germline gives CDR1 SGHAT, CDR2 FQNNGV. CDR3 length equals 12 residues. Deletions cut 0 bases from V and 4 bases from J, with 3 bases between. Written as DNA, the CDR3 is TGTGCCAGCAGCTTAGATTTCACTGAAGCTTTCTTT. Its translation: CASSLDFTEAFF.

The chain recombines TRBV7-9 with TRBJ1-4; D remains ambiguous. Between the trimmed V and J ends, which lost 5 bases and 1 base, there was a span of 8 bases. The CDR3 has 14 amino acids. Germline CDR1 reads SEHNR; CDR2 reads FQNEAQ (reference sequence). This CDR3 is CASSAGVTNEKLFF. The CDR3 DNA reads TGTGCCAGCAGCGCCGGAGTAACTAATGAAAAACTGTTTTTT.

This clone appeared a single time. J is TRBJ2-6 and V is TRBV14; the D is unclear. The CDR3 is 17 residues long. The V end lost 4 bases, the J end lost 0 bases, and 13 bases lay between the germline ends. The V gene's germline CDR1 is SGHDN and CDR2 FVKESK. CDR3 DNA: TGTGCCAGCAGCCCTTTCTACCCTGCCTCTGGGGCCAACGTCCTGACTTTC. Translating it yields CASSPFYPASGANVLTF.

CDR3 protein: CASSIALVGLGGYTF. The CDR3 DNA is TGTGCCAGTAGTATAGCTCTCGTAGGTTTGGGGGGCTACACCTTC. The chain carries TRBV19 and TRBJ1-2; no clear D. This CDR3 region has 15 residues. CDR1 is LNHDA and CDR2 is SQIVND in the germline V gene (reference sequence). Trimming shortened V by 1 base and J by 8 bases, and 17 bases separated the two germline ends.

The chain recombines TRBV12-5 with TRBJ2-1, with D uncertain. CDR1 is LGHNT, CDR2 FRNRAP, per germline. The CDR3 contains 12 residues. The ends were cut back, 6 bases at V and 7 bases at J, with 10 bases in the middle. The chain's CDR3 is CASGRLSNEQFF. CDR3 nucleotide sequence: TGTGCTAGTGGCCGCCTATCGAATGAGCAGTTCTTC. The variable domain in full, completed from reference TRBV12-5 and TRBJ2-1, reads DARVTQTPRHKVTEMGQEVTMRCQPILGHNTVFWYRQTMMQGLELLAYFRNRAPLDDSGMPKDRFSAEMPDATLATLKIQPSEPRDSAVYFCASGRLSNEQFFGPGTRLTVL.

This rearrangement joins TRBV19 to TRBJ1-2, with 7 bases that match TRBD1. The J segment lost 8 bases and the V segment lost 9 bases, leaving 15 bases of the junction unmatched. This CDR3 is built from 14 residues. The germline CDR1 and CDR2 sequences are LNHDA and SQIVND (reference sequence). Here the CDR3 reads CASNPGGSNMGYTF. CDR3 nucleotide sequence: TGTGCCAGCAATCCAGGGGGATCTAACATGGGCTACACCTTC.

In its sample, this clone was seen once. The genes are TRBV4-1 and TRBJ1-1; D possibly corresponds to TRBD1 (5 bases). Germline V lookup: CDR1 MGHRA, CDR2 YSYEKL. The V gene lost 2 bases and the J gene lost 6 bases, with 10 bases spanning the gap. The CDR3 has 13 residues. The CDR3 DNA reads TGCGCCAGCAGCCAAACCCAGGGCTCTGAAGCTTTCTTT. Translated, it gives CASSQTQGSEAFF.

Turning to this clone: The CDR3 does not end in the conserved phenylalanine or tryptophan, so this is likely a read error. The chain carries TRBV28 and TRBJ1-6; D perhaps matches TRBD1 (5 bases). This CDR3 contains 15 residues. The V gene lost 3 bases and the J gene lost 0 bases, with 6 bases spanning the gap. Germline V gives CDR1 MDHEN, CDR2 SYDVKM. CDR3 bases: TGTGCCAGCAGTTTTCAGGGCTCCTATAATTCACCCCTCCACCTT. It yields the protein CASSFQGSYNSPLHL.

V usage is TRBV5-1 and J usage is TRBJ1-1, with D unresolved. From germline, CDR1 is SGHRS and CDR2 YFSETQ. The CDR3 spans 13 residues. Deletions cut 0 bases from V and 3 bases from J, with 6 bases between. The CDR3 sequence: CASSLEPDTEAFF. CDR3 coding DNA: TGCGCCAGCAGCTTGGAACCAGACACTGAAGCTTTCTTT.

This chain links TRBV19 with TRBJ1-4; D call uncertain. CDR3 length: 11 amino acids. The germline gives CDR1 LNHDA, CDR2 SQIVND (reference sequence). The CDR3 sequence is CAVRINEKLFF. The DNA for the CDR3 is TGTGCAGTGCGAATTAATGAAAAACTGTTTTTT.

This chain joins TRBV7-2 and TRBJ1-5, with D unresolved. This CDR3 region has 15 residues. Germline CDR1 reads SGHTA; CDR2 reads FQGNSA. Trimming removed 1 base at V and 5 bases at J, with 12 bases between. The chain's CDR3 is CASSLDSGGYQPQHF. DNA for the CDR3: TGTGCCAGCAGCTTAGACAGTGGAGGCTATCAGCCCCAGCATTTT.

The rearrangement links TRBV6-1 to TRBJ2-7; D possibly corresponds to TRBD2 (6 bases). The CDR3 is 16 amino acids. Looked up from germline, CDR1 is MNHNS and CDR2 is SASEGT. V was trimmed by 4 bases and J by 1 base, leaving 17 bases between them. The CDR3 here is CASSVTWGTASYEQYF. The CDR3 coding sequence is TGTGCCAGCAGTGTTACTTGGGGGACTGCTTCCTACGAGCAGTACTTC.

The chain links TRBV19 to TRBJ1-4; possibly TRBD1 for D (5 bases). The CDR3 is made up of 14 amino acids. Germline assignment: CDR1 LNHDA and CDR2 SQIVND (reference sequence). The germline V and J ends were trimmed by 3 bases and 8 bases, with 13 bases remaining between them. The CDR3 sequence is CASSIERGGEKLFF. Written as DNA, the CDR3 is TGTGCCAGTAGTATTGAGAGGGGAGGAGAAAAACTGTTTTTT.

V and J are TRBV6-1 and TRBJ2-1; no clear D. In germline, CDR1 is MNHNS, CDR2 SASEGT. V was clipped by 0 bases and J by 10 bases, with 7 bases between them. The CDR3 is 12 amino acids. CDR3: CASSEAAGEQFF. For the CDR3, the DNA is TGTGCCAGCAGTGAAGCCGCCGGAGAGCAGTTCTTC.

The chain recombines TRBV7-8 with TRBJ1-6; TRBD1 might be the D (6 bases). V gave up 0 bases and J gave up 10 bases, with 19 bases separating them. CDR3 length: 17 amino acids. Germline CDR1 SGHVS, CDR2 FQNEAQ. CDR3 amino acids: CASSLAPSRGSRSPLHF. The CDR3 DNA follows: TGTGCCAGCAGCTTAGCCCCTTCGAGGGGGAGTCGCTCACCCCTCCACTTT.

The gene calls are TRBV11-2 and TRBJ2-5; maybe TRBD2 (5 bases). CDR3 length equals 15 residues. CDR1 is SGHAT and CDR2 is FQNNGV in the germline V gene. Trimming shortened V by 0 bases and J by 5 bases, and 13 bases separated the two germline ends. The DNA for the CDR3 is TGTGCCAGCAGCTTAGACTGGAGGCCGGGGGAGACCCAGTACTTC. Translating it yields CASSLDWRPGETQYF.

The chain recombines TRBV10-3 with TRBJ2-3; a weak D match, TRBD2 (5 bases). With 3 bases removed from V and 3 bases from J, the gap between germline ends came to 16 bases. Germline values: CDR1 ENHRY, CDR2 SYGVKD. CDR3 length equals 16 residues. CDR3 loop: CAISERSERATDTQYF. DNA for the CDR3: TGTGCCATCAGTGAAAGGAGTGAGAGGGCTACAGATACGCAGTATTTT.

As concerns this clone: Because the CDR3 is missing its conserved closing phenylalanine or tryptophan, this is likely a read error. V is TRBV18 and J is TRBJ1-6; 9 nucleotides match TRBD1. Germline V lookup: CDR1 KGHSH, CDR2 LQKENI. The CDR3 is 14 amino acids. Germline trimming cut 5 bases from V and 5 bases from J; bases unmatched to any gene: 1. CDR3 protein: CASSRDRDNSPLHL. The CDR3 coding sequence is TGTGCCAGCTCAAGGGACAGGGATAATTCACCCCTCCACCTT.